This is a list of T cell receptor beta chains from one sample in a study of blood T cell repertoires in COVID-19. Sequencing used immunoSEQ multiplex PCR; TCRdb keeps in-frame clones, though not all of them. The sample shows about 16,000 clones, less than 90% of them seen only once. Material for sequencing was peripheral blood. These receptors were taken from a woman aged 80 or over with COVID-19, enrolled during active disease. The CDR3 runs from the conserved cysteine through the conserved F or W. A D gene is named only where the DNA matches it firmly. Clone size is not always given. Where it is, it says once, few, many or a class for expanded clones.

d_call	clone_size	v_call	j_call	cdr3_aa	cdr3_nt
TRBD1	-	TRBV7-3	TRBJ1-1	CASSRDRGSEAFF	TGTGCCAGCAGCCGCGACAGGGGTTCTGAAGCTTTCTTT
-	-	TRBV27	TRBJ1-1	CASCLRGAGGTEAFF	TGTGCCAGCTGTTTACGGGGGGCCGGGGGGACTGAAGCTTTCTTT
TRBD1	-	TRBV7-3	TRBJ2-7	CASSLDPPGDRFYEQYF	TGTGCCAGCAGCTTGGACCCCCCAGGGGACAGGTTCTACGAGCAGTACTTC
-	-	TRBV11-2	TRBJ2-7	CASSLRTVPAYEQYF	TGTGCCAGCAGCTTAAGGACAGTACCAGCCTACGAGCAGTACTTC
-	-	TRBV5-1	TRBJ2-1	CASSLGVGQVGEQFF	TGCGCCAGCAGCTTGGGGGTGGGGCAGGTTGGTGAGCAGTTCTTC
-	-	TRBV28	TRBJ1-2	CAIGQLYGYTF	TGTGCCATTGGACAATTATATGGCTACACCTTC
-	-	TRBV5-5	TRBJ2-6	CASSLAPGDPPRSGANVLTF	TGTGCCAGCAGCTTGGCGCCAGGGGACCCACCCCGCTCTGGGGCCAACGTCCTGACTTTC
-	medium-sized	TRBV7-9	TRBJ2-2	CASSRGSGSGELFF	TGTGCCAGCAGCCGAGGTAGCGGATCCGGGGAGCTGTTTTTT
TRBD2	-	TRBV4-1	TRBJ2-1	CASSHGGASGGLNEQFF	TGCGCCAGCAGCCACGGGGGAGCCAGCGGGGGGCTGAATGAGCAGTTCTTC
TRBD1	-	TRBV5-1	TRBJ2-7	CASSTGTGSYEQYF	TGCGCCAGCAGCACCGGGACAGGGAGCTACGAGCAGTACTTC
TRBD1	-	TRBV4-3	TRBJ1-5	CASSRGAGGGNQPQHF	TGCGCCAGCAGCCGCGGGGCAGGGGGAGGCAATCAGCCCCAGCATTTT
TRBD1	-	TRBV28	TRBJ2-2	CASWDRGETGELFF	TGTGCCAGCTGGGACAGGGGGGAAACCGGGGAGCTGTTTTTT
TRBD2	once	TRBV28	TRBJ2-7	CASSPGRVAGTYSYEQYF	TGTGCCAGCTCCCCCGGGCGGGTAGCGGGGACCTACTCCTACGAGCAGTACTTC
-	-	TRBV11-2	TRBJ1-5	CASSLEPGLAGQPQHF	TGTGCCAGCAGCTTAGAACCGGGACTTGCAGGTCAGCCCCAGCATTTT
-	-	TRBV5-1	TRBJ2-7	CASSPTTNYEQYF	TGCGCCAGCAGCCCCACTACCAACTACGAGCAGTACTTC
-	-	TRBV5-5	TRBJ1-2	CASSPAGAGYTF	TGTGCCAGCAGCCCCGCGGGGGCTGGCTACACCTTC
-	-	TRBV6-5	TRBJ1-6	CASSLKQTMGSPLHF	TGTGCCAGCAGTTTGAAACAGACGATGGGTTCACCCCTCCACTTT
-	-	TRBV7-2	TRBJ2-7	CASSLTSYEQYF	TGTGCCAGCAGCTTGACTTCCTACGAGCAGTACTTC
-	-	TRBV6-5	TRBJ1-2	CASSYRQAGGYTF	TGTGCCAGCAGTTACCGACAGGCTGGGGGCTACACCTTC
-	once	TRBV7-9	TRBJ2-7	CASSLFGTYSSYEQYF	TGTGCCAGCAGCCTCTTCGGGACATACAGCTCCTACGAGCAGTACTTC
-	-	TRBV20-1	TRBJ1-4	CSASRVNEKLFF	TGCAGTGCTAGTCGAGTTAATGAAAAACTGTTTTTT
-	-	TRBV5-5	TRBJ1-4	CASSPDPTQENEKLFF	TGTGCCAGCAGCCCGGATCCGACTCAAGAGAATGAAAAACTGTTTTTT
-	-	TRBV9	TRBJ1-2	CASSVVPGNYGYTF	TGTGCCAGCAGCGTAGTACCGGGGAACTATGGCTACACCTTC
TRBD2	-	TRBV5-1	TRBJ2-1	CASSLRRGGLGNEQFF	TGCGCCAGCAGCTTGAGGCGGGGGGGCCTCGGCAATGAGCAGTTCTTC
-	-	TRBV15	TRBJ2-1	CATSRDWMGGSYNEQFF	TGTGCCACCAGCAGAGATTGGATGGGGGGCTCCTACAATGAGCAGTTCTTC
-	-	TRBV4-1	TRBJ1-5	CASSPQGHSNQPQHF	TGCGCCAGCAGTCCACAGGGACATAGCAATCAGCCCCAGCATTTT
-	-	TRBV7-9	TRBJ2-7	CASSLASPGAWGYEQYF	TGTGCCAGCAGCTTAGCGTCCCCAGGGGCCTGGGGGTACGAGCAGTACTTC
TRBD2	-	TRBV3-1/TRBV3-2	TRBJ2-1	CASSQDRTSTYNEQFF	TGTGCCAGCAGCCAAGACCGGACTAGTACCTACAATGAGCAGTTCTTC
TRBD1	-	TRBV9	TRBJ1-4	CASSTQGARKLFF	TGTGCCAGCAGCACCCAGGGGGCGCGAAAACTGTTTTTT
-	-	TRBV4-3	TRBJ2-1	CASSQGQYNEQFF	TGCGCCAGCAGCCAAGGACAGTACAATGAGCAGTTCTTC
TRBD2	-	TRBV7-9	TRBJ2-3	CASSLAIAGGTDTQYF	TGTGCCAGCAGCTTAGCAATAGCGGGGGGTACTGATACGCAGTATTTT